This T cell receptor (beta chain) stems from a study of cytomegalovirus exposure and HLA in healthy donors. Findings and caveats of the study: Per a later analysis, about 15,000 TCR beta sequences showed association with HLA alleles at 0.05 false discovery rate. For most TCR sequences rarity was the rule, although some public TCRs occurred in many donors.

The PCR employed 60 Vbeta primers together with 13 Jbeta primers. TCRdb's copy holds only in-frame clones and misses some; the assay was immunoSEQ multiplex PCR. The table lists roughly 160,000 clones, around 81% of them singletons, with around 13% in the top ten. About this clone itself: No antigen is known for it.

The specimen was PBMCs. The sequence was collected from a woman aged 50 to 60 in good health and CMV-seronegative.

The CDR3 coding sequence is TGTGCCAGCAGCGCGAGTCCGGGACAGAAGAACACTGAAGCTTTCTTT. This codes for CASSASPGQKNTEAFF. J is TRBJ1-1 and V is TRBV9; 7 bases fit TRBD1. Unmatched junction bases numbered 9, after V lost 3 bases and J lost 1 base. The CDR3 has 16 residues. Per the germline V gene, CDR1 is SGDLS and CDR2 is YYNGEE.